This TCR beta chain comes out of a study of blood T cells in healthy people across ages. Study-wide points: Across the age range, TCR beta diversity per million T cells fell in a roughly linear way. Estimates of total diversity, which came from one million sequenced T cells, were considered to be underestimates.

Remarks on this clonotype: The antigen remains undetermined.

Alongside a J-beta primer mix, a sample-barcoded 5' primer served in a second PCR lasting roughly 7 to 12 cycles. TCRdb independently ran MiXCR on the 5' RACE reads; one entry per CDR3 protein. The sample carries about 1.6 million distinct CDR3 sequences, around 36% recorded once. The donors, healthy Caucasians from Russia, were aged roughly 6 to 100. Staff drew roughly 10 milliliters of peripheral blood from each donor. The TCR was taken from a woman aged 30 to 39 in good health. Sequencing was performed on blood.

This CDR3 is CASSGLVTDTQYF. DNA for the CDR3: TGCGCCAGCAGTGGTCTGGTCACAGATACGCAGTATTTT. The V call is TRBV10-1, the J call TRBJ2-3, with no clear D. The CDR3 contains 13 residues. The V and J ends lost 4 bases and 2 bases respectively, with 7 bases between them. Germline-derived CDR1 and CDR2 are WNHNN and SYGVQD (reference sequence).